This TCR beta chain comes out of a study of blood T cell repertoires in COVID-19. Unmatched junction bases numbered 7, after V lost 0 bases and J lost 4 bases. The CDR3 loop spans 16 amino acids. In germline, CDR1 is GTSNPN, CDR2 SVGIG (reference sequence). Produced via immunoSEQ multiplex PCR; TCRdb's table is partial and in-frame only. The sample yields about 150,000 clones, around nine tenths seen once. The chain joins TRBV30 to TRBJ2-7; 12 positions match TRBD2. The sequence came from a human donor in a cohort sampled during active COVID-19. The sequenced sample consisted of peripheral blood. The CDR3 nucleotides read TGTGCCTGGAGTGTACCCCTAGCGGGAGGGACGTACGAGCAGTACTTC. Translated, it gives CAWSVPLAGGTYEQYF.